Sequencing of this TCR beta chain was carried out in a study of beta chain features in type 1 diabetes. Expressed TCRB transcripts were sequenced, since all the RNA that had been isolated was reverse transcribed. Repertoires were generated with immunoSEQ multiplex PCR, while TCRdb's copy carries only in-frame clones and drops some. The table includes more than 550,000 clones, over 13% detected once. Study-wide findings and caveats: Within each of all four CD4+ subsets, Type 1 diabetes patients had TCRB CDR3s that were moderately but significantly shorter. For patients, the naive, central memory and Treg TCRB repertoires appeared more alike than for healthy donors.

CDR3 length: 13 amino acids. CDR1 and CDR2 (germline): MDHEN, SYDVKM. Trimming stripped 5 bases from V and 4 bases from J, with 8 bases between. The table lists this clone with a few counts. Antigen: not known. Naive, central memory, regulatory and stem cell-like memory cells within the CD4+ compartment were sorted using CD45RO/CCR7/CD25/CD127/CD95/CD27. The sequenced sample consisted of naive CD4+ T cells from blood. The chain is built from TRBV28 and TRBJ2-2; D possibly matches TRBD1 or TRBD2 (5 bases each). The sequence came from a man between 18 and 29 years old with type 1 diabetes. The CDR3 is CASSDGGTGELFF. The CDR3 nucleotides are TGTGCCAGCAGTGATGGGGGCACCGGGGAGCTGTTTTTT.